This paragraph covers one T cell receptor (beta chain) sequence. Its antigen is unidentified. Treatment in this sample: some 20 received Ad26.COV2.S at low or high dose, single or two shots; about 5 received placebo; per-sample allocation not given. At day 63 after the first vaccine or placebo injection, samples were drawn. Its platform was an Ad26 vector, and its expressed antigen was Wuhan-strain SARS-CoV-2 spike. This entry is derived from a study of Ad26.COV2.S vaccination and SARS-CoV-2 variants. The overall study: Intramuscularly, Ad26.COV2.S was given either once or twice, 56 days apart. Findings of the study overall: Comparability of non-spike TCR breadth was observed across vaccine and placebo recipients. Substantial breadth was reported for post-vaccination spike-specific CD8+ and CD4+ T cells.

This CDR3 region has 15 residues. In germline, CDR1 is LGHDT, CDR2 YNNKEL (reference sequence). V was trimmed by 5 bases and J by 0 bases, leaving 11 bases between them. Here immunoSEQ multiplex PCR was the method, and the copy in TCRdb shows in-frame clones only, minus some. Of fewer than 400,000 clones listed, around 85% are singletons. The input for sequencing was peripheral blood, taken in a trial of Ad26.COV2.S vaccine versus placebo. The source is a person aged 18-60 years who received the Ad26.COV2.S COVID-19 vaccine or a placebo. V gene TRBV3-1 (or the pseudogene TRBV3-2) combines with J gene TRBJ1-5, with D maybe TRBD1 (6 bases). CDR3 DNA sequence: TGTGCCAGCAGCTGGGGACATAATAGCAATCAGCCCCAGCATTTT. This encodes CASSWGHNSNQPQHF.